The clone carrying this T cell receptor (beta chain) was seen repeatedly, ten times or more. Its specificity is unknown. CT and PET/CT showed node-negative disease in all patients, who had no prior chemotherapy, radiotherapy or other malignancies. These data are taken from a study of prognosis after radiotherapy for stage I lung cancer. Turning to the study itself: There were no patients who received concurrent therapy with stereotactic body radiotherapy. Findings and limits, study-wide: It is unknown whether the expanded TCR clones recognize the tumor. Shannon entropy after stereotactic body radiation therapy was lower in patients who developed distant metastases.

Multiplex PCR, run in two rounds, amplified TCR beta CDR3 from genomic DNA. Primers specific to each TRBV and TRBJ gene were used in first-round PCR. TCRdb reprocessed the multiplex PCR reads via MiXCR and lists one record per CDR3 protein. The sample contains about 24,000 distinct CDR3 sequences, about 36% of which appear only once. V lost 0 bases to trimming and J lost 4 bases, with 9 bases between them. The germline V gene has CDR1 KGHSH and CDR2 LQKENI. The CDR3 length is 14 residues. The chain couples TRBV18 to TRBJ1-2, with no clear D. The source material was PBMCs, sampled before or after stereotactic body radiation therapy (not recorded which). The clonotype comes from a donor over 45 with non-small cell lung cancer. CDR3 DNA: TGTGCCAGCTCACCACCTGAGGGAACCTATGGCTACACCTTC. Its translation is CASSPPEGTYGYTF.